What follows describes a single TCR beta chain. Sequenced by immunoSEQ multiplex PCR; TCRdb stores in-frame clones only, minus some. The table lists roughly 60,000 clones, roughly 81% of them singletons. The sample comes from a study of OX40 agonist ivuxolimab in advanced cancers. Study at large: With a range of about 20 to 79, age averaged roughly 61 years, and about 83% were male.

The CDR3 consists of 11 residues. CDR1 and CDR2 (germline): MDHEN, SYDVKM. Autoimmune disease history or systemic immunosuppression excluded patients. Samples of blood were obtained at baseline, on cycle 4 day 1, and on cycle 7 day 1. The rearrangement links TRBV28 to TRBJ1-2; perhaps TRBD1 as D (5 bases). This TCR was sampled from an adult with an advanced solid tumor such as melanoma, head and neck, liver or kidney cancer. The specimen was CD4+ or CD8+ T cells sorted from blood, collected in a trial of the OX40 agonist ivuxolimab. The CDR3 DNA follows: TGTGCAGCGGGACGGCGTCGCAGCTACACCTTC. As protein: CAAGRRRSYTF.